This T cell receptor beta chain was captured by sequencing in a study of blood T cells in healthy people across ages. Trimming left V 6 bases short and J 14 bases short, with 14 bases between. There are 12 residues in the CDR3. CDR1 and CDR2 from the germline V gene are MNHEY and SVGAGI. The use of a sample-barcoded 5' primer and a J-beta primer mix characterized a second PCR of about 6 to 11 cycles. TCRdb re-analysed the 5' RACE reads in MiXCR, keeping a single row per CDR3 protein. This sample has 780,000 or so distinct CDR3 sequences, with roughly 50% found just once. This clonotype was obtained from an elderly man in good health. Input material: blood. The V gene is TRBV6-5, the J gene TRBJ1-6; possibly TRBD1 for D (6 bases). The CDR3 DNA sequence: TGTGCCAGCAGCACAACGGGGGCGGCCCTCCACTTT. This translates into CASSTTGAALHF.